The rows below give T cell receptor beta chains drawn from one sample of a study of blood T cell repertoires in COVID-19. Profiled with immunoSEQ multiplex PCR; TCRdb holds only in-frame clones, not every one. This sample has about 230,000 clones, with approximately 83% found just once. What was sequenced was peripheral blood. These receptors came from a man aged 40-49 years with acute or convalescent COVID-19. The CDR3 runs from the conserved cysteine through the conserved F or W. Each record gives: clone size, D gene, J gene, V gene, CDR3 protein, CDR3 DNA. D genes are given only for firm matches. Clone size is given for some rows only: seen once, a few or many times, or a class if the clone is expanded.

-	-	TRBJ1-5	TRBV28	CASSFQRLNQPQHF	TGTGCCAGCAGTTTTCAGAGACTCAATCAGCCCCAGCATTTT
-	-	TRBJ2-2	TRBV7-8	CASSSIAGELFF	TGTGCCAGCAGCAGTATAGCCGGGGAGCTGTTTTTT
-	-	TRBJ2-1	TRBV6-5	CASSRGLHGEQFF	TGTGCCAGCAGCCGGGGACTGCACGGTGAGCAGTTCTTC
-	TRBD2	TRBJ2-5	TRBV4-1	CASSQNPSGRVETQYF	TGCGCCAGCAGCCAAAACCCTAGCGGGAGGGTAGAGACCCAGTACTTC
few	TRBD2	TRBJ2-7	TRBV5-6	CASSLAGLAGDYEQYF	TGTGCCAGCAGCCTCGCCGGGCTAGCGGGGGACTACGAGCAGTACTTC
few	-	TRBJ1-1	TRBV4-2	CASSQDGPGFGTEAFF	TGTGCCAGCAGCCAAGATGGACCGGGATTTGGGACTGAAGCTTTCTTT
-	TRBD1	TRBJ1-3	TRBV30	CAWSNGQGLGNTIYF	TGTGCCTGGAGTAACGGACAGGGTCTTGGAAACACCATATATTTT
-	TRBD1	TRBJ1-4	TRBV7-2	CASSLARTGGNEKLFF	TGTGCCAGCAGCTTAGCGCGGACAGGGGGGAATGAAAAACTGTTTTTT
once	TRBD2	TRBJ2-5	TRBV7-9	CASGTSRETQYF	TGTGCCAGCGGGACTAGCAGAGAGACCCAGTACTTC
-	-	TRBJ1-5	TRBV2	CASRGGAEPQHF	TGTGCCAGCAGGGGAGGAGCGGAGCCCCAGCATTTT
-	-	TRBJ1-2	TRBV30	CAWSVSPGVDGYTF	TGTGCCTGGAGTGTATCCCCAGGGGTGGATGGCTACACCTTC
-	-	TRBJ1-2	TRBV5-6	CASSLARAKANYGYTF	TGTGCCAGCAGCTTGGCCAGGGCCAAAGCTAACTATGGCTACACCTTC
-	TRBD1	TRBJ2-2	TRBV5-5	CASRHGQGAAGELFF	TGTGCCAGCAGACACGGACAGGGGGCAGCCGGGGAGCTGTTTTTT
once	TRBD1	TRBJ1-1	TRBV30	CAWSDRGIEAFF	TGTGCCTGGAGCGACAGGGGAATTGAAGCTTTCTTT
once	-	TRBJ2-2	TRBV5-1	CASSWRGDTGELFF	TGCGCCAGCAGCTGGAGGGGCGACACCGGGGAGCTGTTTTTT
-	-	TRBJ2-3	TRBV5-6	CASSLGVADTQYF	TGTGCCAGCAGCTTAGGGGTCGCAGATACGCAGTATTTT
-	-	TRBJ1-2	TRBV9	CASSRNRDGYTF	TGTGCCAGCAGTAGAAACAGGGACGGCTACACCTTC
-	-	TRBJ2-7	TRBV6-5	CASSRTVAYEQYF	TGTGCCAGCAGCCGGACAGTCGCCTACGAGCAGTACTTC
-	-	TRBJ1-4	TRBV14	CAGSLVTGYNEKLFF	TGTGCCGGCAGCCTGGTGACAGGTTATAATGAAAAACTGTTTTTT
-	TRBD1	TRBJ2-7	TRBV19	CASSSPQGAGYYEQYF	TGTGCCAGTAGTTCACCACAGGGGGCTGGTTACTACGAGCAGTACTTC
-	TRBD2	TRBJ2-3	TRBV19	CASSIGSTSGHTDTQYF	TGTGCCAGTAGTATAGGCTCGACTAGCGGTCACACAGATACGCAGTATTTT
-	-	TRBJ2-4	TRBV4-1	CASSQDQRGNIQYF	TGCGCCAGCAGCCAAGATCAAAGGGGAAACATTCAGTACTTC
-	TRBD2	TRBJ2-2	TRBV18	CASSSGLAGENTGELFF	TGTGCCAGCTCATCGGGACTAGCGGGTGAAAACACCGGGGAGCTGTTTTTT